The next 9 T cell receptor beta chains were all read from a single sample in a study of blood T cell repertoires in COVID-19. TCRdb's copy holds only in-frame clones and misses some; the assay was immunoSEQ multiplex PCR. Among a few hundred thousand clones listed, roughly 85% were seen once. The sample taken for sequencing was PBMCs or T cells enriched from blood (not recorded which). All receptors derive from a man aged 35 to 55 who had recovered from COVID-19.

The chain recombines TRBV27 with TRBJ2-7; 7 bases map to TRBD1. The ends lost 1 base at V and 5 bases at J; junction bases unmatched: 5. The CDR3 spans 14 residues. The germline CDR1 and CDR2 sequences are MNHEY and SMNVEV (reference sequence). Written as DNA, the CDR3 is TGTGCCAGCAGTTTATGGCAGGGGGTGAACGAGCAGTACTTC. Translation: CASSLWQGVNEQYF.

Written as DNA, the CDR3 is TGCGCCAGCAGCAGACAGCTCGCAGTGGACGGCTACACCTTC. This encodes CASSRQLAVDGYTF. J is TRBJ1-2 and V is TRBV10-2, with D perhaps matching TRBD1 (5 bases). V lost 6 bases to trimming and J lost 8 bases, with 19 bases between them. CDR1 and CDR2 (germline): WSHSY, SAAADI. This CDR3 is 14 amino acids long.

The chain joins TRBV18 to TRBJ2-7; 9 bases are a match to TRBD1. Unmatched junction bases numbered 3, after V lost 3 bases and J lost 6 bases. Germline loops: CDR1 KGHSH, CDR2 LQKENI. The CDR3 is 13 amino acids. CDR3 in DNA: TGTGCCAGCTCACCGGGACAGGGTTTCGAGCAGTACTTC. Protein product: CASSPGQGFEQYF.

The V call is TRBV5-8, the J call TRBJ2-7; TRBD2 aligns across 12 bases. Germline CDR1 reads SGHTS; CDR2 reads YDEGEE. Trimming at V came to 3 bases and at J to 5 bases, leaving 15 bases not matched to a gene. CDR3 length: 18 residues. The CDR3 DNA sequence: TGTGCCAGCAGCTGGACGGGACTAGCGGGTCCCCGTGCCCACGAGCAGTACTTC. Its protein product is CASSWTGLAGPRAHEQYF. The full variable domain, its missing parts supplied by reference TRBV5-8 and TRBJ2-7, is EAGVTQSPTHLIKTRGQQATLRCSPISGHTSVYWYQQALGLGLQFLLWYDEGEERNRGNFPPRFSGRQFPNYSSELNVNALELEDSALYLCASSWTGLAGPRAHEQYFGPGTRLTVT.

This chain uses TRBV27 with TRBJ2-7; 7 bases are a match to TRBD2. Trimming removed 7 bases from V and 3 bases from J; junction bases left unmatched: 12. CDR1 is MNHEY and CDR2 is SMNVEV in the germline V gene (reference sequence). The CDR3 has 15 residues. The CDR3 DNA sequence: TGTGCCAGCACCCCAAGCGGGAACCGCGACTACGAGCAGTACTTC. This gives the protein CASTPSGNRDYEQYF.

The chain has TRBV19 and TRBJ1-2; tentative D call: TRBD1 (5 bases). Germline-derived CDR1 and CDR2 are LNHDA and SQIVND (reference sequence). This CDR3 has 15 amino acids. V shed 3 bases and J shed 4 bases, with 15 bases lying between them. CDR3 sequence reads: CASSITDSTPYGYTF. Here the CDR3 DNA reads TGTGCCAGTAGTATCACCGACAGCACACCCTATGGCTACACCTTC.

The chain has TRBV5-1 and TRBJ2-7; 9 bases are a match to TRBD2. CDR1 SGHRS and CDR2 YFSETQ come from the germline V gene. CDR3 length: 17 residues. The V segment lost 0 bases and the J segment 4 bases; nucleotides outside the gene matches: 11. The CDR3 DNA reads TGCGCCAGCAGCTTGGAGGCGTCGTCTAGCGGGATTTACGAGCAGTACTTC. Translating gives CASSLEASSSGIYEQYF.

The chain links TRBV27 to TRBJ2-5, with D perhaps matching TRBD2 (5 bases). V lost 2 bases and J lost 0, with 10 bases in between. Germline V gives CDR1 MNHEY, CDR2 SMNVEV (reference sequence). CDR3 length: 15 amino acids. CDR3 coding DNA: TGTGCCAGCAGTTTAGGGCTAGCAGACCAAGAGACCCAGTACTTC. Translated: CASSLGLADQETQYF.

The chain couples TRBV19 to TRBJ1-5, with D possibly being TRBD1 (5 bases). The CDR3 has 14 residues. Germline lookup yields CDR1 LNHDA and CDR2 SQIVND (reference sequence). With 6 bases removed from V and 1 base from J, the gap between germline ends came to 10 bases. CDR3 coding DNA: TGTGCCAGTAGCACAGGTGCGAGCAATCAGCCCCAGCATTTT. Protein: CASSTGASNQPQHF.